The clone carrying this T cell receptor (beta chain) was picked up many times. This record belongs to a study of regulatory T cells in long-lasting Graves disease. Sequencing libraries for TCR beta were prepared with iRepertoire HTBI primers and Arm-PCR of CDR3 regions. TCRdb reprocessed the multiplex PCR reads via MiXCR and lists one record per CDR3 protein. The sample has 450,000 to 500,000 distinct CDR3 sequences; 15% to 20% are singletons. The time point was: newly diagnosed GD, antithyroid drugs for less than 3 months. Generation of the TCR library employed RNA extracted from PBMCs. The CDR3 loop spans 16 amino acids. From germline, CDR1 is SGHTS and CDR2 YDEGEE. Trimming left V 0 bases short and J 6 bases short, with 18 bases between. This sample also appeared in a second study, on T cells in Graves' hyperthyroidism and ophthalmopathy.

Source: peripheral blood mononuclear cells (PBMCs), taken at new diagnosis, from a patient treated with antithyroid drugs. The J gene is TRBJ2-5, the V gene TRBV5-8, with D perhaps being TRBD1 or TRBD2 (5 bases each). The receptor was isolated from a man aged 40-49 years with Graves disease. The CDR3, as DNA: TGTGCCAGCAGCTTGGATCCCGTGGGGACGACCCAGACCCAGTACTTC. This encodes CASSLDPVGTTQTQYF.